This TCR beta chain was documented in a study of T cells expressing NK-cell markers. The wider study: Underlying the TCR beta repertoires were sorted CD3+CD56+NKG2C+, CD3+CD56+NKG2C- and CD3+CD56-NKG2C+ T cells.

Production of TCR beta cDNA relied on 5'RACE template switching with UMIs. TCRdb reprocessed the 5' RACE reads and stores each CDR3 protein as one record, lacking DNA. Here the sample table reports approximately 380,000 distinct CDR3 sequences. CDR1 is DFQATT and CDR2 is SNEGSKA in the germline V gene (reference sequence). The CDR3 sequence is 18 residues long. The specimen was blood T cells: a sorted CD56 or NKG2C T cell subset, CD4+ or CD8+ T cells, or bulk PBMC T cells (not recorded which). The receptor was isolated from a man aged 18-75 years in good health. The chain couples TRBV20-1 to TRBJ2-1; as DNA is missing, the TRBD2 call by TCRdb cannot be tested. CDR3 in amino acids: CSAAPLAGGPLSYNEQFF.